A selection of T cell receptor beta chains follows, all from one sample in a study of cytomegalovirus exposure and HLA in healthy donors. Some clones are missing from TCRdb's copy, which holds only in-frame ones; the method was immunoSEQ multiplex PCR. The sample consists of 100,000 to 150,000 clones, roughly 80% of them appearing once. Sequencing input: PBMCs. The source of these receptors is a woman aged 40 to 50 in good health and CMV-seronegative. The CDR3 runs from the conserved cysteine through the conserved F or W. D genes are given only for firm matches. Size is omitted from some rows. Given values are once, few, many or a class for expanded clones.

size | J | V | D | DNA | CDR3
. | TRBJ2-7 | TRBV19 | TRBD2 | TGTGCCAGTAGTGAAGGCGGGAGAGCCGCCCGTCGGCAGTACTTC | CASSEGGRAARRQYF
. | TRBJ2-1 | TRBV2 | . | TGTGCCAGCAGTGAAGCGTGGAGGGGGGGCTTTGGGCTCGATGAGCAGTTCTTC | CASSEAWRGGFGLDEQFF
. | TRBJ1-5 | TRBV18 | TRBD1 | TGTGCCAGCTCACCGAGGGACAGGGTCTCGAATCAGCCCCAGCATTTT | CASSPRDRVSNQPQHF
. | TRBJ2-7 | TRBV19 | TRBD2 | TGTGCCAGTACGCCTAGCGGGGGCTTTAGCTCCTACGAGCAGTACTTC | CASTPSGGFSSYEQYF
. | TRBJ1-6 | TRBV2 | TRBD1 | TGTGCCAGCAGGGCGGACAGGGGGCATTCACCCCTCCACTTT | CASRADRGHSPLHF
. | TRBJ2-1 | TRBV7-6 | TRBD2 | TGTGCCAGCAGCTTATCAGGCGGGGGATTCTACAATGAGCAGTTCTTC | CASSLSGGGFYNEQFF
. | TRBJ2-7 | TRBV7-9 | . | TGTTCCAGCAGCTCGCCGACAGGCCCCTACGAGCAGTACTTC | CSSSSPTGPYEQYF
once | TRBJ2-7 | TRBV4-2 | . | TGTGCCAGCAGCCAGGAGGGCGACAGATTCTACGAGCAGTACTTC | CASSQEGDRFYEQYF
. | TRBJ1-1 | TRBV5-4 | . | TGTGCCAGCAGCCATCAGGACACTGAAGCTTTCTTT | CASSHQDTEAFF
. | TRBJ2-7 | TRBV7-9 | . | TGTGCCAGCAGCGCGCGCCCTTTTGCCTACGAGCAGTACTTC | CASSARPFAYEQYF
. | TRBJ1-1 | TRBV28 | . | TGTGCCAGCAGTCCTTCTCCCCTACGGGCTTTCTTT | CASSPSPLRAFF
. | TRBJ1-1 | TRBV2 | . | TGTGCCAGCAGTGTGAAGGGGGGGATAAGCGCTGAAGCTTTCTTT | CASSVKGGISAEAFF
. | TRBJ1-1 | TRBV19 | . | TGTGCCAGTAAAACGCAGGGTACTGAAGCTTTCTTT | CASKTQGTEAFF
. | TRBJ2-7 | TRBV7-3 | . | TGTGCCAGTGAGTACGAGCAGTACTTC | CASEYEQYF
. | TRBJ2-6 | TRBV9 | TRBD1 | TGTGCCAGCAGCCTTACAGGGGTTGGGGCCAACGTCCTGACTTTC | CASSLTGVGANVLTF
. | TRBJ2-3 | TRBV7-3 | . | TGTGCCAGCCGCGAACTCGGAGGGGGCACAGATACGCAGTATTTT | CASRELGGGTDTQYF
. | TRBJ1-5 | TRBV6-5 | . | TGTGCCAGCAGTTACTCGATGGGCCGAAATCAGCCCCAGCATTTT | CASSYSMGRNQPQHF
. | TRBJ2-3 | TRBV7-3 | TRBD1 | TGTGCCAGCAGCCCATCGGGGACAGGATTCACAGATACGCAGTATTTT | CASSPSGTGFTDTQYF
. | TRBJ2-7 | TRBV7-9 | TRBD2 | TGTGCCAGCAGCTTAGTGGGCGGGAGCTACGAGCAGTACTTC | CASSLVGGSYEQYF
. | TRBJ2-7 | TRBV7-2 | . | TGTGCCAGCAGCGCCCAGGGGAATTTGTACGGCTACTACTACGAGCAGTACTTC | CASSAQGNLYGYYYEQYF
. | TRBJ2-1 | TRBV5-1 | TRBD2 | TGCGCCAGCAGCTTGGTGGGGAGGGGTAATGAGCAGTTCTTC | CASSLVGRGNEQFF
. | TRBJ1-3 | TRBV29-1 | . | TGCAGCGTTGGCGAGGCTAGCTCTGGAAACACCATATATTTT | CSVGEASSGNTIYF
. | TRBJ1-4 | TRBV5-1 | TRBD1 | TGCGCCAGCAGCTTGGACAGGGGCACTAATGAAAAACTGTTTTTT | CASSLDRGTNEKLFF
. | TRBJ1-2 | TRBV28 | . | TGTGCCAGCAGTTCCGCCGGGGATACGGGTGGCTACACCTTC | CASSSAGDTGGYTF
. | TRBJ2-2 | TRBV2 | TRBD1 | TGTGCCAGTCAAACTTACAGGGGCACCGGGGAGCTGTTTTTT | CASQTYRGTGELFF
. | TRBJ2-1 | TRBV4-3 | TRBD2 | TGCGCCAGCAGCCTGGGCGGGGGGGGGTTCTACAATGAGCAGTTCTTC | CASSLGGGGFYNEQFF
once | TRBJ2-7 | TRBV2 | TRBD1 | TGTGCCAGCGAAACCAGGGGGGAGCAGTACTTC | CASETRGEQYF